The 27 T cell receptor beta chains below all came from one sample that was sequenced in a study of cytomegalovirus exposure and HLA in healthy donors (TCRdb year 2017). Libraries were prepared through the immunoSEQ multiplex PCR assay. In its TCRdb copy, this immuneACCESS table keeps in-frame sequences only and misses some clones. Where compared with another copy, unresolved V genes explain less than half of these, and the others have no known cause. This sample comprises tens of thousands of clones, approximately 97% of them detected only once. The ten top clones hold 1.5% to 2% of the sample. The sample consisted of PBMCs. The receptors derive from a woman aged 18-29 years in good health and CMV-seropositive.

The CDR3 DNA is TGTGCCAGCAGCCCCGCCCCAGGGGACACCTACGAGCAGTACTTC. Its protein product is CASSPAPGDTYEQYF. This chain links TRBV7-3 with TRBJ2-7; a weak D match, TRBD1 (6 bases). This CDR3 has 15 amino acids. Germline CDR1 SGHTA, CDR2 FQGTGA. V was trimmed by 5 bases and J by 2 bases, leaving 16 bases between them.

The chain recombines TRBV6-6 with TRBJ2-2, with D possibly matching TRBD2 (6 bases). Per the germline V gene, CDR1 is MNHNY and CDR2 is SVGAGI (reference sequence). The ends were cut back, 6 bases at V and 5 bases at J, with 16 bases in the middle. This CDR3 is built from 15 residues. The CDR3 loop is CASSHKDGGTGELFF. In DNA, the CDR3 is TGTGCCAGCAGCCATAAGGACGGAGGGACCGGGGAGCTGTTTTTT.

V is TRBV28 and J is TRBJ2-1, with D unresolved. CDR3 length: 14 amino acids. Trimming took off 5 bases at V and 13 bases at J, with 21 bases between the two ends. Germline V lookup: CDR1 MDHEN, CDR2 SYDVKM. DNA for the CDR3: TGTGCCAGCAGTCCCTCGGTTGCCCGACTGTCCCAGTTCTTC. Its translation: CASSPSVARLSQFF.

V gene TRBV5-6 combines with J gene TRBJ2-1, with D unclear. With 6 bases removed from V and 3 bases from J, the gap between germline ends came to 10 bases. The CDR3 extends over 13 amino acids. In germline, CDR1 is SGHDT, CDR2 YYEEEE. The CDR3 region is CASIFSGYNEQFF. In DNA form, the CDR3 reads TGTGCCAGCATTTTTTCCGGCTACAATGAGCAGTTCTTC.

This chain links TRBV25-1 with TRBJ1-1; TRBD1 agrees at 10 bases. Unmatched junction bases numbered 6, after V lost 6 bases and J lost 5 bases. Germline V CDR1 and CDR2: MGHDK, SYGVNS. This CDR3 has 14 amino acids. In nucleotides, the CDR3 is TGTGCCAGCAGCAAACCGGGACAGGGGACTGAAGCTTTCTTT. Residues: CASSKPGQGTEAFF.

The sample holds one count of this clone. CDR3 loop: CASSSLRSGRFSTDTQYF. The DNA for the CDR3 is TGTGCCAGCAGTTCCCTACGTAGCGGGAGATTCAGCACAGATACGCAGTATTTT. This chain joins TRBV28 and TRBJ2-3, with TRBD2 matching 9 bases. J lost 0 bases, V lost 4 bases, and 11 bases had no gene match. CDR3 length equals 18 residues. Germline CDR1 reads MDHEN; CDR2 reads SYDVKM.

The gene calls are TRBV5-5 and TRBJ2-5; 7 bases fit TRBD2. The length of the CDR3 is 15 residues. V trimming: 3 bases; J trimming: 1 base; junction bases outside the gene matches: 6. Germline CDR1 and CDR2: SGHKS and YYEKEE (reference sequence). The CDR3, as DNA: TGTGCCAGCAGCTCGGGACTACCGTTCCAAGAGACCCAGTACTTC. The encoded protein is CASSSGLPFQETQYF.

The chain joins TRBV2 to TRBJ2-2; 9 nucleotides match TRBD2. Germline CDR1 and CDR2: SNHLY and FYNNEI. The CDR3 length is 15 residues. V shed 9 bases and J 4 bases; nucleotides not matched to a gene: 9. The CDR3 DNA is TGTGCCAGGACTAGCGGACCCGTGTTCACCGGGGAGCTGTTTTTT. It yields the protein CARTSGPVFTGELFF.

The CDR3 loop is CASGGNGYTF. CDR3 DNA: TGTGCCAGCGGCGGGAATGGCTACACCTTC. V is TRBV6-1 and J is TRBJ1-2; D call uncertain. V shed 8 bases and J shed 6 bases, with 7 bases lying between them. Germline V gives CDR1 MNHNS, CDR2 SASEGT. The CDR3 is made up of 10 amino acids.

This clone has just one count. The chain links TRBV6-6 to TRBJ2-5; TRBD1 matches at 10 bases. V was pared by 11 bases and J by 0 bases, with 9 bases of the junction left unmatched. Germline V gene data show CDR1 as MNHNY and CDR2 as SVGAGI (reference sequence). The CDR3 sequence is 15 residues long. Here the CDR3 reads CAGPDRGGYQETQYF. In nucleotides, the CDR3 is TGTGCCGGCCCGGACAGGGGGGGATACCAAGAGACCCAGTACTTC.

A remark on this clone: A read error may account for a junction end that differs from germline. Other DNA sequences in the sample encode the same CDR3. As DNA, the CDR3 is TGTGCCAGCAGCTTAGAGAGGGGGGTGGGACAGGGACTGAACACTGAGGCTTTCTTT. Residues: CASSLERGVGQGLNTEAFF. This chain uses TRBV7-9 with TRBJ1-1; 9 bases agree with TRBD1. There are 19 residues in the CDR3. The germline V gene encodes CDR1 SEHNR and CDR2 FQNEAQ (reference sequence).

This chain joins TRBV28 and TRBJ2-2; TRBD1 agrees at 8 bases. The CDR3 is 15 residues long. Per germline, CDR1 MDHEN and CDR2 SYDVKM. V shed 1 base and J 7 bases; nucleotides not matched to a gene: 5. CDR3 sequence: CASSLSGQGNGELFF. The CDR3 nucleotides are TGTGCCAGCAGTTTATCCGGACAGGGAAACGGGGAGCTGTTTTTT.

This chain links TRBV7-9 with TRBJ2-1; TRBD2 matches at 8 bases. V was pared by 0 bases and J by 8 bases, with 18 bases of the junction left unmatched. The CDR3 loop spans 19 amino acids. Per the germline V gene, CDR1 is SEHNR and CDR2 is FQNEAQ (reference sequence). The DNA of the CDR3 is TGTGCCAGCAGCTTAGCTAGGTTGGCTAGCGGGCTACTTTTGGATGAGCAGTTCTTC. This codes for CASSLARLASGLLLDEQFF.

V and J are TRBV5-4 and TRBJ2-7, with 11 bases that match TRBD1. CDR3 length equals 14 residues. Trimming took 6 bases from V and 5 from J; bases not matched to a gene: 7. Germline CDR1 and CDR2: SGHNT and YYREEE (reference sequence). The CDR3 DNA sequence: TGTGCCAGCAACGGACAGGGGGCCACCCACGAGCAGTACTTC. Translated, it gives CASNGQGATHEQYF.

The chain has TRBV18 and TRBJ2-3; 9 nucleotides agree with TRBD2. V lost 2 bases to trimming and J lost 4 bases; unmatched junction nucleotides: 4. Germline assignment: CDR1 KGHSH and CDR2 LQKENI. This CDR3 contains 15 residues. The CDR3 spells CASSPGGRGSDTQYF. The CDR3 coding sequence is TGTGCCAGCTCACCAGGCGGGAGGGGGTCAGATACGCAGTATTTT.

The chain combines TRBV19 with TRBJ1-1; unclear D gene. V was shortened by 6 bases and J by 2 bases, with 16 bases between the two germline ends. This CDR3 contains 15 residues. Germline V gene data show CDR1 as LNHDA and CDR2 as SQIVND (reference sequence). CDR3 sequence: CASSSRPGLNTEAFF. The DNA of the CDR3 is TGTGCCAGTAGCTCCCGTCCAGGACTAAACACTGAAGCTTTCTTT.

The chain uses TRBV10-1 and TRBJ2-7; D is uncertain. Germline values: CDR1 WNHNN, CDR2 SYGVQD (reference sequence). The V gene lost 3 bases and the J gene lost 5 bases, with 14 bases spanning the gap. The CDR3 extends over 14 amino acids. Here the CDR3 reads CASSDPRFADEQYF. As DNA, the CDR3 is TGCGCCAGCAGTGACCCGAGGTTCGCCGACGAGCAGTACTTC.

The J gene is TRBJ1-5, the V gene TRBV2, with 9 bases lining up with TRBD1. CDR3 length equals 14 residues. With 6 bases clipped from V and 3 bases from J, the junction kept 3 bases outside the gene matches. CDR1 is SNHLY, CDR2 FYNNEI, per germline. CDR3 region: CASRDRGDNQPQHF. As DNA, the CDR3 is TGTGCCAGCAGGGACAGGGGTGACAATCAGCCCCAGCATTTT.

The chain carries TRBV28 and TRBJ2-3; D is ambiguous. Trimming cost V 3 bases and J 1 base, with 5 bases left between them. CDR1 and CDR2 from the germline V gene are MDHEN and SYDVKM. The CDR3 is 13 amino acids. This CDR3 is CASSLPGTDTQYF. The DNA of the CDR3 is TGTGCCAGCAGTTTGCCGGGCACAGATACGCAGTATTTT.

A single count supports this clone. This rearrangement joins TRBV5-4 to TRBJ1-2, with 8 bases identical to TRBD1. The trim removed 3 bases at V and 2 bases at J, leaving 3 bases unmatched. The CDR3 totals 14 residues. Germline V gene lookup returns CDR1 SGHNT and CDR2 YYREEE (reference sequence). The CDR3 region is CASSSGTGNYGYTF. As DNA, the CDR3 is TGTGCCAGCAGCTCCGGGACAGGCAACTATGGCTACACCTTC.

V and J are TRBV6-1 and TRBJ2-4; 8 nucleotides line up with TRBD1. The CDR3 is 14 residues long. CDR1 MNHNS and CDR2 SASEGT come from the germline V gene. Losses at the gene ends were 7 bases for V and 8 bases for J; bases not matched to a gene: 10. In DNA form, the CDR3 reads TGTGCCAGCATCAGGGGGCCCCTCGGGGACATTCAGTACTTC. Its translation is CASIRGPLGDIQYF.

V and J are TRBV7-9 and TRBJ2-5, with 7 bases identical to TRBD1. The CDR3 length is 15 residues. Per germline, CDR1 SEHNR and CDR2 FQNEAQ (reference sequence). V trimming: 3 bases; J trimming: 3 bases; junction bases outside the gene matches: 7. DNA for the CDR3: TGTGCCAGCAGCTTGGGGCCGGGACAGAAAGAGACCCAGTACTTC. Its translation: CASSLGPGQKETQYF.

This chain links TRBV19 with TRBJ2-5; D is unclear. Germline V CDR1 and CDR2: LNHDA, SQIVND (reference sequence). V was clipped by 5 bases and J by 5 bases, with 12 bases between them. The CDR3 is 13 amino acids. The CDR3 DNA reads TGTGCCAGTAGTCCCTACGTGGGCGAGACCCAGTACTTC. Translation gives CASSPYVGETQYF.

The chain uses TRBV5-8 and TRBJ1-5; D is undetermined. V was trimmed by 4 bases and J by 6 bases, leaving 20 bases between them. The CDR3 is made up of 16 amino acids. In germline, CDR1 is SGHTS, CDR2 YDEGEE. Here the CDR3 reads CASSPLLVASSQPQHF. In nucleotides, the CDR3 is TGTGCCAGCAGCCCCCTGCTGGTCGCTTCGAGTCAGCCCCAGCATTTT.

The chain employs TRBV5-6 and TRBJ2-7; 8 nucleotides match TRBD1. The CDR3 runs 15 residues. The V and J ends lost 4 bases and 2 bases, in that order; junction bases with no gene match: 8. Germline lookup yields CDR1 SGHDT and CDR2 YYEEEE. The CDR3 here is CASSPPGQGAYEQYF. CDR3 DNA: TGTGCCAGCAGCCCGCCCGGACAGGGCGCCTACGAGCAGTACTTC.

The chain couples TRBV7-9 to TRBJ1-2; TRBD1 might be the D (5 bases). The CDR3 covers 13 residues. The ends were cut back, 3 bases at V and 2 bases at J, with 7 bases in the middle. Germline V gives CDR1 SEHNR, CDR2 FQNEAQ (reference sequence). The DNA for the CDR3 is TGTGCCAGCAGCTTGGGGCCGAACTATGGCTACACCTTC. It translates to CASSLGPNYGYTF.

This clone was found once. V is TRBV5-6 and J is TRBJ2-1, with 11 bases identical to TRBD2. Germline assignment: CDR1 SGHDT and CDR2 YYEEEE. The length of the CDR3 is 14 residues. J gave up 7 bases and V 0 bases, and 0 bases lay outside the gene matches. CDR3 sequence: CASSLGLAGNEQFF. The CDR3, as DNA: TGTGCCAGCAGCTTGGGACTAGCGGGAAATGAGCAGTTCTTC.